These 30 T cell receptor beta chains were sequenced from one sample in a study of T cells in women clearing cervical HPV infection. The protocol was immunoSEQ multiplex PCR, while the TCRdb copy is restricted to in-frame clones and leaves out a portion. The repertoire table contains approximately 44,000 clones. The specimen sequenced was blood buffy coat. Receptors were obtained from a woman between 18 and 69 years old with a cervical HPV16 infection that either progressed to CIN3+ or cleared (not recorded which).

About this clone itself: The read terminates 3 residues ahead of where the CDR3 ends, so the germline J gene completes it. This chain connects TRBV6-4 to TRBJ2-1, with D maybe TRBD1 (5 bases). There are 14 residues in the CDR3. Germline assignment: CDR1 MRHNA and CDR2 SNTAGT. Trimming cost V 3 bases and J 8 bases, with 14 bases left between them. The sequenced part of the CDR3 DNA is TGTGCCAGCAGTGAGGTAGCCCAAGGGGATGAG. Protein sequence: CASSEVAQGDE. The entire CDR3 protein is CASSEVAQGDEQFF.

Concerning this clone: The sequenced fragment ends 3 residues before the CDR3 boundary, so the rest is inferred from the germline J gene. The rearrangement joins TRBV6-2 or TRBV6-3 to TRBJ1-6, with D possibly being TRBD1 (6 bases). Trimming removed 4 bases from V and 12 bases from J, with 13 bases in between. CDR3 size: 13 residues. Germline lookup yields CDR1 MNHEY and CDR2 SVGEGT. CDR3 in amino acids: CASSFRQAQPLHF. The CDR3 bases that were read are TGTGCCAGCAGTTTCCGACAGGCCCAACCC.

As concerns this clone: The sequence runs out 3 residues before the end of the CDR3; the remainder is reconstructed from the germline J gene. The V call is TRBV7-8, the J call TRBJ2-7; 7 nucleotides match TRBD1. Trimming at V came to 2 bases and at J to 2 bases, leaving 12 bases not matched to a gene. This CDR3 comprises 17 residues. Germline loops: CDR1 SGHVS, CDR2 FQNEAQ. CDR3 protein: CASSLNSGTEDTYEQYF. Incomplete CDR3 DNA: TGTGCCAGCAGCTTAAATTCGGGGACAGAAGATACCTACGAG.

As concerns this clone: The read ends 3 residues early relative to the CDR3; the germline J gene fills the gap. V and J are TRBV5-1 and TRBJ2-7; D unresolved. V lost 1 base and J 1 base, leaving 9 bases between the germline ends. Germline-derived CDR1 and CDR2 are SGHRS and YFSETQ. This CDR3 has 14 residues. The CDR3: CASSLSSLSYEQYF. The CDR3 bases that were read are TGCGCCAGCAGCTTGTCCAGTCTTTCCTACGAG.

About this clone itself: The CDR3 goes on 3 residues after the read ends, and that part is filled in from the germline J gene. This sequence joins TRBV7-2 and TRBJ2-2, with 7 bases that match TRBD1. The V segment lost 5 bases and the J segment 2 bases; nucleotides outside the gene matches: 5. This CDR3 region has 15 residues. From germline, CDR1 is SGHTA and CDR2 FQGNSA. CDR3 sequence: CASSLNRGNTGELFF. The CDR3 bases that were read are TGTGCCAGCAGCCTAAACAGGGGAAACACCGGGGAG.

Worth noting for this clone: The read ends 3 residues early relative to the CDR3; the germline J gene fills the gap. This chain uses TRBV6-1 with TRBJ2-2; 7 positions match TRBD2. Germline values: CDR1 MNHNS, CDR2 SASEGT. The CDR3 covers 14 residues. CDR3 loop: CASSERGRNEKLFF. The CDR3 DNA, read in part, is TGTGCCAGCAGTGAGCGGGGGAGGAATGAAAAG.

Remarks on this clone: Sequencing ends 3 residues short of the CDR3 end; the germline J gene provides the rest. The gene calls are TRBV20-1 and TRBJ2-7; TRBD2 agrees at 7 bases. The germline V gene encodes CDR1 DFQATT and CDR2 SNEGSKA (reference sequence). CDR3 length: 13 amino acids. V shed 3 bases, J shed 3 bases, and the junction held 5 bases outside the gene matches. CDR3 DNA, as far as it was read: TGCAGTGCTAGGGGATCGGGGGGCTACGAG. It codes for CSARGSGGYE. The full CDR3 reads CSARGSGGYEQYF.

Points on this clone: The CDR3 is cut off 3 residues early in the read; its end comes from the germline J gene. The rearrangement joins TRBV18 to TRBJ2-1; D gene ambiguous. Looked up from germline, CDR1 is KGHSH and CDR2 is LQKENI. The CDR3 covers 13 residues. The V end was cut by 0 bases, the J end by 9 bases, with 9 bases between. The CDR3 here is CASSPPGIGEQFF. The DNA read from the CDR3 is TGTGCCAGCTCACCACCGGGCATCGGTGAG.

Details on this clone: The read terminates 3 residues ahead of where the CDR3 ends, so the germline J gene completes it. The chain employs TRBV5-1 and TRBJ2-2, with 7 nucleotides matching TRBD2. The germline CDR1 and CDR2 sequences are SGHRS and YFSETQ. The CDR3 consists of 15 residues. V lost 4 bases to trimming and J lost 2 bases; unmatched junction nucleotides: 5. The CDR3 sequence is CASSLTSPNTGELFF. Incomplete CDR3 DNA: TGCGCCAGCAGCCTGACTAGCCCAAACACCGGGGAG.

About this clone: The missing CDR3 end, 3 residues past where the read stops, is filled in from the germline J gene. V is TRBV30 and J is TRBJ1-2; D is possibly TRBD1 (6 bases). This CDR3 is built from 14 residues. Trimming took off 5 bases at V and 3 bases at J, with 16 bases between the two ends. CDR1 is GTSNPN and CDR2 is SVGIG in the germline V gene (reference sequence). The sequenced part of the CDR3 DNA is TGTGCCTGGGATTCGACAGGTGCATACTATGGC. Its protein is CAWDSTGAYYG. The whole CDR3 region reads CAWDSTGAYYGYTF.

As for this clone: Sequencing ends 3 residues short of the CDR3 end; the germline J gene provides the rest. The J gene is TRBJ1-5, the V gene TRBV19, with D perhaps TRBD1 (6 bases). V lost 7 bases and J 8 bases, leaving 15 bases between the germline ends. This CDR3 is built from 13 residues. Germline CDR1 and CDR2: LNHDA and SQIVND (reference sequence). This CDR3 is CASNQIRGKPQHF. The sequenced CDR3 bases are TGTGCCAGTAACCAAATAAGGGGGAAGCCC.

Comment on this clone: The read terminates 3 residues ahead of where the CDR3 ends, so the germline J gene completes it. The rearrangement links TRBV28 to TRBJ2-7; weak D call: TRBD1 (5 bases). This CDR3 has 14 amino acids. Trimming took 7 bases from V and 3 from J, leaving 16 bases between them. Germline V gene data show CDR1 as MDHEN and CDR2 as SYDVKM. CDR3 protein: CASTQKGKIYEQYF. CDR3 DNA (partial): TGTGCCAGCACCCAAAAGGGGAAGATCTACGAG.

Notes on this clone: With the read ending 3 residues before the CDR3 end, the germline J gene is used to fill in that end. The rearrangement uses TRBV2 and TRBJ2-3; 7 bases agree with TRBD1. Germline loops: CDR1 SNHLY, CDR2 FYNNEI. CDR3 size: 15 residues. The CDR3 loop reads CASSAGRGSVQPQYF. The CDR3 DNA, read in part, is TGTGCCAGCAGTGCGGGCAGGGGGTCCGTTCAGCCG. The full variable domain, its missing parts supplied by reference TRBV2 and TRBJ2-3, is EPEVTQTPSHQVTQMGQEVILRCVPISNHLYFYWYRQILGQKVEFLVSFYNNEISEKSEIFDDQFSVERPDGSNFTLKIRSTKLEDSAMYFCASSAGRGSVQPQYFGPGTRLTVL.

With regard to this clone: The read terminates 3 residues before the CDR3 end, so the remaining end is supplied by the germline J gene. The V and J genes are TRBV18 and TRBJ1-2; D is uncertain. The V gene's germline CDR1 is KGHSH and CDR2 LQKENI. This CDR3 is 14 amino acids long. Here the CDR3 reads CASSPLSDTDTYTF. The covered CDR3 bases are TGTGCCAGCTCACCACTGTCAGACACAGATACC.

Points on this clone: The DNA ends 3 residues before the CDR3 does, and the rest of the CDR3 is filled in from the germline J gene. The J gene is TRBJ1-6, the V gene TRBV30, with 7 bases matching TRBD1. V shed 5 bases, J shed 9 bases, and the junction held 25 bases outside the gene matches. The CDR3 is 19 amino acids. Germline CDR1 GTSNPN, CDR2 SVGIG (reference sequence). The CDR3 sequence: CAWETSEWSGQVEGSPLHF. The DNA read from the CDR3 is TGTGCCTGGGAGACTTCCGAATGGAGTGGACAGGTCGAGGGTTCACCC.

As regards this clone: The read falls 3 residues short of the CDR3 end, and the missing part is taken from the germline J gene. This chain uses TRBV12-3 or TRBV12-4 with TRBJ2-5, with D perhaps TRBD1 (6 bases). The germline V and J ends were trimmed by 7 bases and 5 bases, with 20 bases remaining between them. This CDR3 has 15 amino acids. The DNA read from the CDR3 is TGTGCCAGCATCATGACGGGGACAAGCAGGGAGACC. Its protein is CASIMTGTSRET. The full CDR3 sequence reads CASIMTGTSRETQYF.

Worth noting for this clone: The CDR3 end is not reached by the read, which stops 3 residues before it; the germline J gene fills it in. The genes are TRBV7-2 and TRBJ1-1; the D is unclear. The CDR3 runs 14 residues. Germline V gives CDR1 SGHTA, CDR2 FQGNSA. This CDR3 is CASSLVEWADTAFF. Partial CDR3 DNA: TGTGCCAGCAGCTTAGTGGAATGGGCAGATACG.

As for this clone: Read sequence stops 3 residues before the CDR3 end, and the germline J gene provides the missing end. V usage is TRBV6-2 or TRBV6-3 and J usage is TRBJ2-3, with D possibly being TRBD1 (5 bases). Germline CDR1 reads MNHEY; CDR2 reads SVGEGT. The CDR3 is 13 residues long. This CDR3 reads CASRGPGQETQYF. The covered CDR3 bases are TGTGCCAGCAGGGGGCCAGGTCAAGAGACG.

Concerning this clone: The CDR3 end lies 3 residues beyond the end of the read and is filled in from the germline J gene. The V call is TRBV9, the J call TRBJ1-6, with 8 bases that match TRBD1. CDR1 SGDLS and CDR2 YYNGEE come from the germline V gene. The CDR3 covers 16 residues. Trimming took 3 bases from V and 6 from J; bases not matched to a gene: 8. CDR3 protein: CASSARQGPLNSPLHF. The covered CDR3 bases are TGTGCCAGCAGCGCGAGACAGGGGCCTCTTAATTCACCC.

On this clone: The observed sequence ends 3 residues before the CDR3 terminus, with the missing tail filled in from the germline J gene. The chain combines TRBV19 with TRBJ1-2, with 10 bases that match TRBD1. CDR1 is LNHDA, CDR2 SQIVND, per germline (reference sequence). The junction had 7 bases not matched to a gene; V was cut back by 3 bases and J by 0 bases. The CDR3 totals 17 residues. This chain's CDR3 is CASSMGDRGFSNYGYTF. Incomplete CDR3 DNA: TGTGCCAGTAGTATGGGGGACAGGGGCTTCTCTAACTATGGC.

On this clone: The read terminates 3 residues ahead of where the CDR3 ends, so the germline J gene completes it. The rearrangement links TRBV4-1 to TRBJ1-4; D gene ambiguous. The CDR3 is made up of 16 amino acids. Germline V lookup: CDR1 MGHRA, CDR2 YSYEKL. Deletions cut 1 base from V and 5 bases from J, with 14 bases between. The part of the CDR3 DNA that was read is TGCGCCAGCAGCCAAGGCACCCTGCCCCTAAATGAAAAA. It encodes CASSQGTLPLNEK. Given in full, the CDR3 is CASSQGTLPLNEKLFF.

Concerning this clone itself: The CDR3 goes on 3 residues after the read ends, and that part is filled in from the germline J gene. The same CDR3 is also encoded by other DNA sequences in this sample. The gene calls are TRBV7-6 and TRBJ1-3, with 8 positions matching TRBD1. The germline V gene has CDR1 SGHVS and CDR2 FNYEAQ. The J segment lost 1 base and the V segment lost 1 base, leaving 0 bases of the junction unmatched. The CDR3 is 15 amino acids. CDR3 region: CASSLDRGSGNTIYF. CDR3 DNA, as far as it was read: TGTGCCAGCAGCTTAGACAGGGGGTCTGGAAACACC.

Points on this clone: The read ends 3 residues early relative to the CDR3; the germline J gene fills the gap. V is TRBV6-2 or TRBV6-3 and J is TRBJ1-2; tentative D call: TRBD1 (5 bases). The V gene's germline CDR1 is MNHEY and CDR2 SVGEGT. The V gene lost 6 bases and the J gene lost 0 bases, with 8 bases spanning the gap. The CDR3 length is 13 residues. The CDR3 loop is CASRSTANYGYTF. The CDR3 DNA, read in part, is TGTGCCAGCAGGTCGACAGCTAACTATGGC.

A remark on this clone: Sequencing ends 3 residues short of the CDR3 end; the germline J gene provides the rest. The V call is TRBV7-2, the J call TRBJ1-2, with D maybe TRBD1 (6 bases). The CDR3 length is 14 residues. Germline loops: CDR1 SGHTA, CDR2 FQGNSA. The sequenced CDR3 bases are TGTGCCAGCAGCTTAGGGACAGCCAAAAACATC. It encodes CASSLGTAKNI. The full-length CDR3 reads as CASSLGTAKNIYTF.

Regarding this clone: Germline and junction disagree at one end, which may indicate a read error. The DNA ends 3 residues before the CDR3 does, and the rest of the CDR3 is filled in from the germline J gene. Within the sample, other DNA sequences also encode this same CDR3. This chain joins TRBV7-6 and TRBJ1-3, with 9 nucleotides matching TRBD1. The length of the CDR3 is 16 residues. Germline loops: CDR1 SGHVS, CDR2 FNYEAQ. This chain's CDR3 is CASSLAGTGTGNTIYF. The DNA read from the CDR3 is TGTGCCAGCAGCTTGGCCGGGACAGGGACGGGAAACACA.

Comments on this clone: The read ends 3 residues shy of where the CDR3 ends; the end is completed using the germline J gene. The V gene is TRBV29-1, the J gene TRBJ1-2; D gene unclear. The germline CDR1 and CDR2 sequences are SQVTM and ANQGSEA. The V and J ends lost 8 bases and 0 bases respectively, with 13 bases between them. The CDR3 runs to 13 residues. CDR3 in amino acids: CSLSAETNYGYTF. CDR3 DNA, as far as it was read: TGCAGCTTAAGCGCGGAGACTAACTATGGC.

With regard to this clone: The read falls 3 residues short of the CDR3 end, and the missing part is taken from the germline J gene. This chain links TRBV5-1 with TRBJ1-2, with 8 bases lining up with TRBD1. The CDR3 has 14 amino acids. CDR1 and CDR2 from the germline V gene are SGHRS and YFSETQ. Trimming removed 1 base from V and 7 bases from J; junction bases left unmatched: 6. The CDR3 DNA, read in part, is TGCGCCAGCAGCTTGACCGGACAGGGAGGTGGC. This translates into CASSLTGQGGG. The full CDR3 sequence reads CASSLTGQGGGYTF.

A word on this clone: The read stops 3 residues short of the end of the CDR3; the missing end is completed from the germline J gene. The V call is TRBV5-1, the J call TRBJ1-6; D gene ambiguous. This CDR3 comprises 14 residues. CDR1 SGHRS and CDR2 YFSETQ come from the germline V gene. V was trimmed by 1 base and J by 6 bases, leaving 8 bases between them. The CDR3 DNA, read in part, is TGCGCCAGCAGCTTGTGGTGGGCTAATTCACCC. It yields the protein CASSLWWANSP. The whole CDR3 sequence reads CASSLWWANSPLHF.

On this clone itself: The sequenced fragment ends 3 residues before the CDR3 boundary, so the rest is inferred from the germline J gene. J is TRBJ2-5 and V is TRBV2, with 8 bases that match TRBD1. The CDR3 is 15 amino acids. Germline V gene data show CDR1 as SNHLY and CDR2 as FYNNEI. J gave up 1 base and V 6 bases, and 7 bases lay outside the gene matches. CDR3 protein: CASRYRTGLQETQYF. Partial CDR3 DNA: TGTGCCAGCAGATACCGGACAGGGCTCCAAGAGACC.

About this clone itself: The missing CDR3 end, 3 residues past where the read stops, is filled in from the germline J gene. V usage is TRBV10-3 and J usage is TRBJ2-1; a weak D match, TRBD2 (6 bases). V lost 6 bases and J lost 2, with 11 bases in between. Germline CDR1 reads ENHRY; CDR2 reads SYGVKD. This CDR3 spans 14 amino acids. CDR3 loop: CAISLATPYNEQFF. The sequenced CDR3 bases are TGTGCCATCAGCCTAGCGACCCCCTACAATGAG.